Below are 3 T cell receptor beta chains sequenced from a single sample in a study of cytomegalovirus exposure and HLA in healthy donors (dated by TCRdb to the late 2010s). Libraries were constructed by the immunoSEQ multiplex PCR assay. The multiplex PCR relied on a mix of 60 forward primers for TCR Vbeta segments and 13 reverse primers for TCR Jbeta segments. The immuneACCESS repertoire file appears here via TCRdb, limited to in-frame rearrangements. These files lack a portion of the clones; in checked studies, under half of the deficit traces to unresolved V genes, and the cause of the others is not known. The sample's table lists a count of 45,000 to 50,000 clones. About 15% of the sample belongs to the ten largest clones. The sample comprised PBMCs. The receptors were sampled from a male donor in good health and CMV-seronegative.

CDR3 nucleotide sequence: TGTGCCAGCAGTCACGGGTCCTTTTTCTATGGCTACACCTTC. Amino acid sequence: CASSHGSFFYGYTF. V is TRBV7-9 and J is TRBJ1-2; D gene unclear. This CDR3 spans 14 amino acids. Germline CDR1 SEHNR, CDR2 FQNEAQ (reference sequence). V was shortened by 6 bases and J by 4 bases, with 15 bases between the two germline ends.

V usage is TRBV25-1 and J usage is TRBJ1-2, with TRBD1 identical over 9 bases. The CDR3 totals 14 residues. The V gene's germline CDR1 is MGHDK and CDR2 SYGVNS. Germline trimming cut 4 bases from V and 3 bases from J; bases unmatched to any gene: 3. The CDR3 nucleotides are TGTGCCAGCAGTGGGACAGGGGTCGACTATGGCTACACCTTC. As protein: CASSGTGVDYGYTF.

The chain carries TRBV6-5 and TRBJ1-2, with TRBD1 as a possible D gene (5 bases). CDR3 length: 14 amino acids. The ends were cut back, 5 bases at V and 0 bases at J, with 10 bases in the middle. Germline values: CDR1 MNHEY, CDR2 SVGAGI. The CDR3 bases are TGTGCCAGCAGTCGGGGGGGTCCTAACTATGGCTACACCTTC. Its protein product is CASSRGGPNYGYTF.